This TCR beta chain appears in the sequencing data of a study of T cell responses to AZD1222 COVID-19 vaccine. Points from the study as a whole: None of the repertoires were sampled until the peak T cell response had passed.

Germline V lookup: CDR1 SGHKS, CDR2 YYEKEE (reference sequence). Deletions cut 4 bases from V and 5 bases from J, with 18 bases between. The CDR3 totals 16 residues. As to this clone: The target antigen is unknown.

TCRdb's copy holds only in-frame clones and misses some; the assay was immunoSEQ multiplex PCR. The sample carries fewer than 30,000 clones, 70% to 90% recorded once. The gene calls are TRBV5-5 and TRBJ1-4; the D is unclear. Sequences were derived from peripheral blood, sampled 28 days after the second AZD1222 dose. This TCR derives from an adult who received the AZD1222 COVID-19 vaccine. CDR3 loop: CASSLHPTEPNEKLFF. In DNA form, the CDR3 reads TGTGCCAGCAGCCTCCACCCCACAGAGCCGAATGAAAAACTGTTTTTT.